These 23 T cell receptor beta chains were sequenced from one sample in a study of cytomegalovirus exposure and HLA in healthy donors (dated by TCRdb to about 2017). The library was built by means of the immunoSEQ multiplex PCR assay. The multiplex PCR relied on a mix of 60 forward primers for TCR Vbeta segments and 13 reverse primers for TCR Jbeta segments. TCRdb mirrors the immuneACCESS table, restricted to in-frame sequences. Some clones are absent from its copies; in checked studies, under half trace to an unresolved V gene, and the reason for the others is unknown. This sample holds under 250,000 clones; around four fifths were observed only once. The ten largest clonotypes hold approximately 3.8% of the sample. Sequencing input: PBMCs. The receptors here all came from a male donor in good health and CMV-seronegative.

This clone has a handful of counts. This rearrangement joins TRBV28 to TRBJ2-7, with 10 nucleotides matching TRBD1. The CDR3 is 14 residues long. V gave up 2 bases and J gave up 6 bases; unmatched junction bases: 4. CDR1 is MDHEN and CDR2 is SYDVKM in the germline V gene. CDR3 nucleotides: TGTGCCAGCAGTTTAACCGGGACAGGGGCCGAGCAGTACTTC. This gives the protein CASSLTGTGAEQYF.

This clone has only a few counts. V is TRBV6-6 and J is TRBJ1-1, with D unresolved. Deletions cut 2 bases from V and 1 base from J, with 14 bases between. This CDR3 is 16 amino acids long. Germline loops: CDR1 MNHNY, CDR2 SVGAGI (reference sequence). CDR3 region: CASSYGSNPRNTEAFF. CDR3 nucleotides: TGTGCCAGCAGTTACGGCTCCAACCCTCGGAACACTGAAGCTTTCTTT.

The chain recombines TRBV5-1 with TRBJ2-3; weak D call: TRBD1 (6 bases). The CDR3 sequence is 13 residues long. Germline V CDR1 and CDR2: SGHRS, YFSETQ. V was cut by 3 bases and J by 2 bases, with 7 bases left in between. The CDR3 coding sequence is TGCGCCAGCAGCTGGGACACCACAGATACGCAGTATTTT. Its protein product is CASSWDTTDTQYF.

The gene calls are TRBV5-5 and TRBJ2-7; D possibly corresponds to TRBD1 (6 bases). Germline V lookup: CDR1 SGHKS, CDR2 YYEKEE (reference sequence). Deletions cut 7 bases from V and 3 bases from J, with 14 bases between. The CDR3 loop spans 13 amino acids. CDR3 coding DNA: TGTGCCAGCGGCACATTGGACAGCTACGAGCAGTACTTC. Its translation is CASGTLDSYEQYF. Full variable domain (rest looked up from reference TRBV5-5 and TRBJ2-7): DAGVTQSPTHLIKTRGQQVTLRCSPISGHKSVSWYQQVLGQGPQFIFQYYEKEERGRGNFPDRFSARQFPNYSSELNVNALLLGDSALYLCASGTLDSYEQYFGPGTRLTVT.

As to this clone: The same CDR3 also results from other DNA sequences found in this sample. This chain joins TRBV5-1 and TRBJ2-1, with 9 bases matching TRBD2. The junction had 6 bases not matched to a gene; V was cut back by 5 bases and J by 0 bases. The germline gives CDR1 SGHRS, CDR2 YFSETQ. The CDR3 spans 16 residues. CDR3 sequence: CASSWASGTSYNEQFF. For the CDR3, the DNA is TGCGCCAGCAGTTGGGCTAGCGGGACCTCCTACAATGAGCAGTTCTTC.

The gene calls are TRBV5-4 and TRBJ2-2; D may be TRBD2 (5 bases). This CDR3 region has 17 residues. Trimming left V 1 base short and J 6 bases short, with 19 bases between. Per the germline V gene, CDR1 is SGHNT and CDR2 is YYREEE (reference sequence). The CDR3 sequence is CASSLIVTPRGSGELFF. The CDR3 DNA reads as TGTGCCAGCAGCTTGATAGTGACTCCCCGGGGATCCGGGGAGCTGTTTTTT.

This chain connects TRBV11-2 to TRBJ2-7; 9 bases are a match to TRBD2. The CDR3 has 15 amino acids. The junction had 9 bases not matched to a gene; V was cut back by 5 bases and J by 4 bases. Germline-derived CDR1 and CDR2 are SGHAT and FQNNGV. The CDR3 DNA reads TGTGCCAGCAGCCCCTTAGCGGGAGTTTCTTACGAGCAGTACTTC. Translated, it gives CASSPLAGVSYEQYF.

This clone has only a few counts. This chain links TRBV7-9 with TRBJ2-7; 11 nucleotides line up with TRBD2. V lost 5 bases to trimming and J lost 1 base; unmatched junction nucleotides: 4. The CDR3 spans 15 residues. The germline gives CDR1 SEHNR, CDR2 FQNEAQ (reference sequence). CDR3 sequence: CASSLGTSGSYEQYF. In DNA, the CDR3 is TGTGCCAGCAGCCTCGGGACTAGCGGATCCTACGAGCAGTACTTC.

This rearrangement joins TRBV5-5 to TRBJ2-7; TRBD1 matches at 10 bases. J was trimmed by 7 bases and V by 3 bases; bases with no gene match: 13. The CDR3 contains 16 residues. CDR1 is SGHKS and CDR2 is YYEKEE in the germline V gene (reference sequence). This CDR3 reads CASSSRWTGGTREQYF. The CDR3, as DNA: TGTGCCAGCAGCTCGAGATGGACAGGGGGAACTCGGGAGCAGTACTTC.

The genes are TRBV19 and TRBJ2-1; TRBD2 matches at 13 bases. CDR3 size: 15 residues. V shed 8 bases, J shed 0 bases, and the junction held 1 base outside the gene matches. CDR1 is LNHDA, CDR2 SQIVND, per germline (reference sequence). The DNA for the CDR3 is TGTGCCAGTGGGACTAGCGGGGACTCCTACAATGAGCAGTTCTTC. It is translated as CASGTSGDSYNEQFF.

V usage is TRBV4-1 and J usage is TRBJ2-1; D remains unclear. The germline gives CDR1 MGHRA, CDR2 YSYEKL. The CDR3 has 13 amino acids. The V end lost 3 bases, the J end lost 7 bases, and 10 bases lay between the germline ends. CDR3 coding DNA: TGCGCCAGCAGCCAGCTGTTAGTGAATGAGCAGTTCTTC. It encodes CASSQLLVNEQFF.

This clone appeared once. The chain recombines TRBV6-1 with TRBJ2-5; 10 nucleotides align to TRBD2. The better agreement between TRBJ2-7 and the DNA end casts doubt on the J call. This CDR3 comprises 15 residues. Germline V gene lookup returns CDR1 MNHNS and CDR2 SASEGT. CDR3 sequence reads: CASSEVLAGGYEQYF. The CDR3 region has the DNA TGTGCCAGCAGTGAAGTGTTAGCGGGGGGCTACGAGCAGTACTTC.

The chain links TRBV7-9 to TRBJ2-7, with TRBD2 matching over 8 bases. The V gene end was trimmed by 5 bases and the J gene end by 3 bases; junction bases not matched to a gene: 12. CDR1 and CDR2 (germline): SEHNR, FQNEAQ (reference sequence). This CDR3 comprises 16 residues. CDR3: CASSPGLGAGGYEQYF. The CDR3 DNA reads TGTGCCAGCAGCCCCGGACTCGGGGCGGGGGGCTACGAGCAGTACTTC.

This clone showed up just a few times. The chain combines TRBV7-6 with TRBJ1-5; D ambiguous. Trimming cost V 0 bases and J 7 bases, with 13 bases left between them. The germline CDR1 and CDR2 sequences are SGHVS and FNYEAQ. The CDR3 runs to 15 residues. For the CDR3, the DNA is TGTGCCAGCAGCTTAGCGGTGGGTACGGGACAGCCCCAGCATTTT. Translating gives CASSLAVGTGQPQHF.

This chain joins TRBV9 and TRBJ2-1; TRBD2 matches 8 bases. V shed 0 bases, J shed 7 bases, and the junction held 6 bases outside the gene matches. The CDR3 is made up of 15 amino acids. Germline loops: CDR1 SGDLS, CDR2 YYNGEE. In nucleotides, the CDR3 is TGTGCCAGCAGCGTAGCGGGAGGGCCTCGGAATGAGCAGTTCTTC. Translating it yields CASSVAGGPRNEQFF.

The chain uses TRBV27 and TRBJ2-7; 8 bases align to TRBD2. The CDR3 is 15 residues long. The germline gives CDR1 MNHEY, CDR2 SMNVEV (reference sequence). V dropped 5 bases and J dropped 4; count of bases not matched to a gene: 10. The chain's CDR3 is CASSPGRASFYEQYF. The DNA for the CDR3 is TGTGCCAGCAGTCCCGGGAGGGCCTCCTTTTACGAGCAGTACTTC.

V usage is TRBV4-1 and J usage is TRBJ2-7; the D gene is possibly TRBD1 (6 bases). The V gene lost 1 base and the J gene lost 2 bases, with 12 bases spanning the gap. Germline V lookup: CDR1 MGHRA, CDR2 YSYEKL. The CDR3 is 15 amino acids. The chain's CDR3 is CASSQGRTETYEQYF. The CDR3 DNA reads as TGCGCCAGCAGCCAAGGCAGGACAGAGACCTACGAGCAGTACTTC.

Only a few counts were recorded for this clone. CDR3 sequence: CASAGLAGADTQYF. The CDR3, as DNA: TGCGCCAGCGCGGGACTAGCGGGAGCAGATACGCAGTATTTT. The chain couples TRBV5-1 to TRBJ2-3, with TRBD2 identical over 14 bases. The CDR3 sequence is 14 residues long. CDR1 and CDR2 from the germline V gene are SGHRS and YFSETQ. J gave up 4 bases and V 7 bases, and 2 bases lay outside the gene matches.

The CDR3 DNA is TGTGCCACCAAAGGGGCTAGCGGGAGCACAGATACGCAGTATTTT. Its protein is CATKGASGSTDTQYF. The rearrangement links TRBV15 to TRBJ2-3; the match to TRBD2 covers 8 bases. The V and J ends lost 7 bases and 0 bases, in that order; junction bases with no gene match: 6. The germline V gene has CDR1 LNHNV and CDR2 YYDKDF (reference sequence). This CDR3 has 15 residues.

This sequence joins TRBV27 and TRBJ2-1; D remains ambiguous. The CDR3 is made up of 13 amino acids. Trimming cost V 7 bases and J 2 bases, with 9 bases left between them. Germline V gene sequence: CDR1 MNHEY, CDR2 SMNVEV (reference sequence). The CDR3 reads CASTPSPYNEQFF. For the CDR3, the DNA is TGTGCCAGCACCCCCTCCCCCTACAATGAGCAGTTCTTC.

This clone came up a few times. V and J are TRBV5-1 and TRBJ1-1; no firm D call. This CDR3 contains 14 residues. Trimming shortened V by 0 bases and J by 0 bases, and 6 bases separated the two germline ends. Looked up from germline, CDR1 is SGHRS and CDR2 is YFSETQ. CDR3 sequence: CASSLEGVNTEAFF. In DNA, the CDR3 is TGCGCCAGCAGCTTGGAGGGAGTGAACACTGAAGCTTTCTTT.

Turning to this clone: Other nucleotide sequences in the sample specify the same CDR3. This sequence joins TRBV9 and TRBJ2-1; D is perhaps TRBD2 (6 bases). Germline V gene data show CDR1 as SGDLS and CDR2 as YYNGEE. The CDR3 spans 15 residues. V dropped 0 bases and J dropped 4 bases, with 11 bases sitting between them. Written as DNA, the CDR3 is TGTGCCAGCAGCGTAGTATCCGGGAGTTACAATGAGCAGTTCTTC. It yields the protein CASSVVSGSYNEQFF.

This clone has just a few counts. CDR3 amino acids: CASGQGMAEAFF. In DNA form, the CDR3 reads TGTGCCAGCGGACAGGGAATGGCTGAAGCTTTCTTT. The chain links TRBV2 to TRBJ1-1, with TRBD1 matching 8 bases. J was trimmed by 6 bases and V by 8 bases; bases with no gene match: 5. CDR1 and CDR2 from the germline V gene are SNHLY and FYNNEI. The CDR3 has 12 residues. The full variable domain, in which reference TRBV2 and TRBJ1-1 provide the parts outside the CDR3, is EPEVTQTPSHQVTQMGQEVILRCVPISNHLYFYWYRQILGQKVEFLVSFYNNEISEKSEIFDDQFSVERPDGSNFTLKIRSTKLEDSAMYFCASGQGMAEAFFGQGTRLTVV.